Following are 28 T cell receptor beta chains from one sample sequenced in a study of blood T cell repertoires in COVID-19. Repertoires were generated with immunoSEQ multiplex PCR, while TCRdb's copy carries only in-frame clones and drops some. The top ten hold 6.9% of the sample, which has about 70,000 clones, approximately 80% seen once. The sample taken for sequencing was peripheral blood. These receptors all come from a man younger than 45 with COVID-19, enrolled during active disease.

The rearrangement links TRBV23-1 to TRBJ2-2; D possibly corresponds to TRBD2 (5 bases). TRBV23-1 is classed as an ORF, of uncertain function. Trimming shortened V by 1 base and J by 5 bases, and 23 bases separated the two germline ends. The CDR3 sequence is 19 residues long. CDR3 region: CASSQFFGQVGIATGELFF. DNA of the CDR3: TGCGCCAGCAGTCAATTTTTCGGTCAAGTGGGGATAGCGACCGGGGAGCTGTTTTTT.

This clone occurred a few times. The chain links TRBV18 to TRBJ1-4, with 8 bases aligning to TRBD1. V lost 2 bases, J lost 8 bases, and 7 bases stayed unmatched. This CDR3 contains 15 residues. Germline values: CDR1 KGHSH, CDR2 LQKENI. The CDR3 spells CASSPGQGGSEKLFF. The DNA of the CDR3 is TGTGCCAGCTCACCAGGACAGGGCGGGAGCGAAAAACTGTTTTTT.

CDR3 bases: TGCGCCAGCAGCCAAGACGCGGCAGGGGAAGCTTCTGGAAACACCATATATTTT. Residues: CASSQDAAGEASGNTIYF. J is TRBJ1-3 and V is TRBV4-3; a possible D gene is TRBD1 (6 bases). The CDR3 length is 18 residues. Trimming shortened V by 0 bases and J by 1 base, and 16 bases separated the two germline ends. Germline CDR1 is LGHNA and CDR2 is YSLEER.

The chain employs TRBV28 and TRBJ2-5; 7 bases are a match to TRBD2. Trimming removed 8 bases from V and 0 bases from J; junction bases left unmatched: 18. The CDR3 is made up of 18 amino acids. CDR1 and CDR2 from the germline V gene are MDHEN and SYDVKM. CDR3 DNA sequence: TGTGCCAGCTCGGAAAGGTTGGGGGGGAGGGCGTACCAAGAGACCCAGTACTTC. This encodes CASSERLGGRAYQETQYF.

The chain is built from TRBV7-8 and TRBJ1-4; TRBD1 matches at 9 bases. Germline CDR1 reads SGHVS; CDR2 reads FQNEAQ. The CDR3 is 18 amino acids. V lost 4 bases and J lost 8; bases outside the gene matches: 17. The CDR3 DNA follows: TGTGCCAGCAGCTCGCCCGGGACAGGGTTCCGAAGGGGCGAAAAACTGTTTTTT. Amino acids: CASSSPGTGFRRGEKLFF.

The rearrangement links TRBV10-3 to TRBJ1-1; the D is unclear. Germline V gene data show CDR1 as ENHRY and CDR2 as SYGVKD. Trimming removed 4 bases at V and 3 bases at J, with 9 bases between. The CDR3 is 13 residues long. The CDR3, as DNA: TGTGCCATCAGTGTTGACACCTACACTGAAGCTTTCTTT. It specifies CAISVDTYTEAFF.

The J gene is TRBJ1-6, the V gene TRBV2, with TRBD1 matching over 7 bases. V shed 11 bases, J shed 7 bases, and the junction held 11 bases outside the gene matches. Germline values: CDR1 SNHLY, CDR2 FYNNEI. CDR3 length: 14 amino acids. CDR3 DNA: TGTGCCGTAACTCGGGACAGCCGGAATTCACCCCTCCACTTT. It yields the protein CAVTRDSRNSPLHF.

The CDR3 protein is CASRGLGEQFF. The CDR3 nucleotides are TGTGCCAGCAGGGGCCTTGGAGAGCAGTTCTTC. The chain uses TRBV2 and TRBJ2-1; unclear D gene. The V gene's germline CDR1 is SNHLY and CDR2 FYNNEI. CDR3 length: 11 residues. Trimming cost V 6 bases and J 10 bases, with 10 bases left between them. Combining the CDR3 with reference TRBV2 and TRBJ2-1 gives the whole variable domain EPEVTQTPSHQVTQMGQEVILRCVPISNHLYFYWYRQILGQKVEFLVSFYNNEISEKSEIFDDQFSVERPDGSNFTLKIRSTKLEDSAMYFCASRGLGEQFFGPGTRLTVL.

This chain uses TRBV4-1 with TRBJ1-2, with D possibly TRBD1 on 5 matching bases. Between the trimmed V and J ends, which lost 4 bases and 0 bases, there was a span of 9 bases. Germline V gene data show CDR1 as MGHRA and CDR2 as YSYEKL. The CDR3 runs 14 residues. The DNA for the CDR3 is TGCGCCAGCAGCCCCGTGACAGCTAACTATGGCTACACCTTC. This encodes CASSPVTANYGYTF.

As regards this clone: Other DNA sequences in the same sample also yield this CDR3. J is TRBJ1-1 and V is TRBV5-5; 8 bases line up with TRBD1. The germline V gene encodes CDR1 SGHKS and CDR2 YYEKEE (reference sequence). J lost 1 base, V lost 5 bases, and 7 bases had no gene match. This CDR3 spans 15 amino acids. This CDR3 is CASSSRTGTNTEAFF. The CDR3 DNA reads TGTGCCAGCAGTTCGCGGACAGGGACGAACACTGAAGCTTTCTTT.

The V gene is TRBV11-2, the J gene TRBJ2-1; D unclear. Germline CDR1 SGHAT, CDR2 FQNNGV. Trimming removed 5 bases at V and 4 bases at J, with 6 bases between. CDR3 size: 12 residues. CDR3 loop: CASSLRYNEQFF. CDR3 DNA sequence: TGTGCCAGCAGCCTCCGTTACAATGAGCAGTTCTTC.

The chain links TRBV5-5 to TRBJ2-1; D might be TRBD2 (8 bases). Germline values: CDR1 SGHKS, CDR2 YYEKEE (reference sequence). Trimming cost V 1 base and J 8 bases, with 16 bases left between them. The length of the CDR3 is 15 residues. CDR3 bases: TGTGCCAGCAGCTTGTATCCGGGAGGGGGCTATGAGCAGTTCTTC. Encoded protein: CASSLYPGGGYEQFF.

There are many counts of this clone. CDR3 sequence (DNA): TGCGCCAGCAGCCAAGAAGGGGACTACGAGCAGTACTTC. Residues: CASSQEGDYEQYF. The chain couples TRBV4-1 to TRBJ2-7; TRBD1 might be the D (5 bases). Germline CDR1 is MGHRA and CDR2 is YSYEKL. CDR3 size: 13 residues. Between the trimmed V and J ends, which lost 0 bases and 3 bases, there was a span of 6 bases.

This clone was detected many times. J is TRBJ1-5 and V is TRBV7-2; TRBD1 matches at 9 bases. Unmatched junction bases numbered 5, after V lost 2 bases and J lost 12 bases. CDR1 is SGHTA, CDR2 FQGNSA, per germline. The CDR3 length is 13 residues. CDR3 coding DNA: TGTGCCAGCAGCTTAAGTGGGGACAGGGACCAGCATTTT. Its protein product is CASSLSGDRDQHF.

This clone was detected a few times. Other DNA variants within this sample encode the same CDR3. The chain employs TRBV12-3 or TRBV12-4 and TRBJ1-1; unclear D gene. The CDR3 spans 13 residues. Trimming took 1 base from V and 2 from J, leaving 5 bases between them. Here the CDR3 DNA reads TGTGCCAGCAGTTTAGGACAAAACACTGAAGCTTTCTTT. This codes for CASSLGQNTEAFF.

This clone was recorded a few times. V usage is TRBV6-1 and J usage is TRBJ2-5; maybe TRBD2 (6 bases). The V gene lost 3 bases and the J gene lost 4 bases, with 15 bases spanning the gap. CDR1 and CDR2 from the germline V gene are MNHNS and SASEGT. The CDR3 consists of 15 residues. The CDR3 loop is CASSEGEEGGETQYF. CDR3 nucleotide sequence: TGTGCCAGCAGTGAGGGCGAAGAGGGAGGAGAGACCCAGTACTTC.

The chain couples TRBV10-3 to TRBJ2-5; 7 bases align to TRBD1. Germline trimming cut 3 bases from V and 5 bases from J; bases unmatched to any gene: 15. Germline V gene data show CDR1 as ENHRY and CDR2 as SYGVKD. CDR3 size: 17 residues. In DNA form, the CDR3 reads TGTGCCATCAGTGAAAGCAGGGGGACAATTAACGGGGAGACCCAGTACTTC. Residues: CAISESRGTINGETQYF.

This rearrangement joins TRBV15 to TRBJ2-7, with unresolved D. V dropped 1 base and J dropped 2 bases, with 9 bases sitting between them. CDR3 size: 14 residues. Germline V CDR1 and CDR2: LNHNV, YYDKDF (reference sequence). CDR3 sequence reads: CATSRGRATYEQYF. The CDR3 DNA reads as TGTGCCACCAGCAGAGGGAGAGCTACCTACGAGCAGTACTTC.

The chain is built from TRBV7-8 and TRBJ2-3, with 7 bases that match TRBD2. Losses at the gene ends were 5 bases for V and 4 bases for J; bases not matched to a gene: 9. From germline, CDR1 is SGHVS and CDR2 FQNEAQ. The CDR3 loop spans 15 amino acids. This CDR3 is CASSRGRAGPDTQYF. CDR3 nucleotide sequence: TGTGCCAGCAGCCGGGGGAGGGCGGGGCCAGATACGCAGTATTTT.

The V gene is TRBV7-9, the J gene TRBJ2-7; 12 bases are shared with TRBD1. The J segment lost 5 bases and the V segment lost 4 bases, leaving 6 bases of the junction unmatched. CDR3 size: 15 residues. Germline-derived CDR1 and CDR2 are SEHNR and FQNEAQ (reference sequence). CDR3 bases: TGTGCCAGCAGCTCCACCGGGACAGGGGGCGACGAGCAGTACTTC. Encoded protein: CASSSTGTGGDEQYF. Looking up the rest from reference TRBV7-9 and TRBJ2-7 gives the full variable domain: DTGVSQNPRHKITKRGQNVTFRCDPISEHNRLYWYRQTLGQGPEFLTYFQNEAQLEKSRLLSDRFSAERPKGSFSTLEIQRTEQGDSAMYLCASSSTGTGGDEQYFGPGTRLTVT.

V usage is TRBV11-3 and J usage is TRBJ1-6, with 8 nucleotides matching TRBD1. Germline V lookup: CDR1 SGHNT, CDR2 YENEEA. CDR3 length: 15 residues. The junction had 4 bases not matched to a gene; V was cut back by 3 bases and J by 6 bases. The CDR3 protein is CASSFSTGGNSPLHF. Here the CDR3 DNA reads TGTGCCAGCAGCTTCAGCACAGGGGGTAATTCACCCCTCCACTTT.

CDR3 residues: CASSYDRAPPYEQYF. CDR3 DNA: TGCGCCAGCAGCTATGACAGGGCCCCGCCTTACGAGCAGTACTTC. The chain has TRBV5-1 and TRBJ2-7; 7 positions match TRBD1. With V trimmed by 3 bases and J by 4 bases, 10 bases remained unmatched. There are 15 residues in the CDR3. Germline V gives CDR1 SGHRS, CDR2 YFSETQ.

The chain combines TRBV7-2 with TRBJ2-1; 10 nucleotides agree with TRBD2. This CDR3 region has 17 residues. The V segment lost 3 bases and the J segment 8 bases; nucleotides outside the gene matches: 13. The germline V gene has CDR1 SGHTA and CDR2 FQGNSA. This CDR3 reads CASSFLTWGLASHEQFF. The DNA of the CDR3 is TGTGCCAGCAGCTTCCTAACTTGGGGACTAGCGAGTCATGAGCAGTTCTTC.

V usage is TRBV27 and J usage is TRBJ2-2, with D possibly matching TRBD1 (6 bases). Looked up from germline, CDR1 is MNHEY and CDR2 is SMNVEV (reference sequence). This CDR3 comprises 13 residues. V was trimmed by 10 bases and J by 3 bases, leaving 12 bases between them. CDR3 protein: CATKTGYTGELFF. DNA of the CDR3: TGTGCCACAAAAACAGGGTACACCGGGGAGCTGTTTTTT.

This sequence joins TRBV2 and TRBJ2-1; D possibly corresponds to TRBD2 (5 bases). The V end lost 8 bases, the J end lost 10 bases, and 6 bases lay between the germline ends. The CDR3 extends over 9 amino acids. The germline V gene encodes CDR1 SNHLY and CDR2 FYNNEI. CDR3 sequence: CASRGEQFF. The CDR3 region has the DNA TGTGCCAGCCGCGGGGAGCAGTTCTTC.

The chain is built from TRBV7-2 and TRBJ1-5, with D unclear. Per germline, CDR1 SGHTA and CDR2 FQGNSA. Trimming took 0 bases from V and 4 from J, leaving 7 bases between them. This CDR3 has 14 residues. The CDR3 nucleotides read TGTGCCAGCAGCTTAGCTCTGAGAAATCAGCCCCAGCATTTT. Its protein is CASSLALRNQPQHF.

The rearrangement joins TRBV5-4 to TRBJ1-1; D not resolved. This CDR3 has 14 residues. Germline V gives CDR1 SGHNT, CDR2 YYREEE (reference sequence). V dropped 1 base and J dropped 2 bases, with 9 bases sitting between them. This chain's CDR3 is CASSLWAENTEAFF. The CDR3 DNA sequence: TGTGCCAGCAGCTTGTGGGCAGAAAACACTGAAGCTTTCTTT.

The CDR3 reads CASSPGQGRMNTEAFF. As DNA, the CDR3 is TGTGCCAGCAGCCCAGGACAGGGTAGGATGAACACTGAAGCTTTCTTT. The chain uses TRBV11-2 and TRBJ1-1; 8 bases agree with TRBD1. J gave up 0 bases and V 5 bases, and 8 bases lay outside the gene matches. Per the germline V gene, CDR1 is SGHAT and CDR2 is FQNNGV. The CDR3 length is 16 residues. Drawing the rest from reference TRBV11-2 and TRBJ1-1, the complete variable domain is EAGVAQSPRYKIIEKRQSVAFWCNPISGHATLYWYQQILGQGPKLLIQFQNNGVVDDSQLPKDRFSAERLKGVDSTLKIQPAKLEDSAVYLCASSPGQGRMNTEAFFGQGTRLTVV.